The present TCR beta chain was sequenced within a study of spatial heterogeneity in lung cancer. The wider study: Mean representation of each unique TCR and UMI combination in the raw reads exceeded 8.5 occurrences.

This clonotype was observed at least ten times. Time point in this sample: sample taken at primary tumor resection. Sequencing was performed on whole RNA extracted from tumor and nontumor lung tissue, or from frozen PBMC, and the material was left unsorted. On each TCR cDNA molecule, a unique molecular identifier was present. TCRdb recomputed calls from the 5' RACE reads with MiXCR, one row per CDR3 protein. The table includes about 23,000 distinct CDR3 sequences, under 4% detected once. With V trimmed by 4 bases and J by 8 bases, 6 bases remained unmatched. Per germline, CDR1 ENHRY and CDR2 SYGVKD. The CDR3 covers 13 residues.

This material consisted of PBMCs, taken at surgery. The TCR sequence derives from a female donor with early-stage non-small cell lung cancer. V usage is TRBV10-3 and J usage is TRBJ1-2, with 8 nucleotides matching TRBD1. The CDR3 DNA reads TGTGCCATCAGTGGGGACAGGTTTGGAGGCTACACCTTC. Translated: CAISGDRFGGYTF.